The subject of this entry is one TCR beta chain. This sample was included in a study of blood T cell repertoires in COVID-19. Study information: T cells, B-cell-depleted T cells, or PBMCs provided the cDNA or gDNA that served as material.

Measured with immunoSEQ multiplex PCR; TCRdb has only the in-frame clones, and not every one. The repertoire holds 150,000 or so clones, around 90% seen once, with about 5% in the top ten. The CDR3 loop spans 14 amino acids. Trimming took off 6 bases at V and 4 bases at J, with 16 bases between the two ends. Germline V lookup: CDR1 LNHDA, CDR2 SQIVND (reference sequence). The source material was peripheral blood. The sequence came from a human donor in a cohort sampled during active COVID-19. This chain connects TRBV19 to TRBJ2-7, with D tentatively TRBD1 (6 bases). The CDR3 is CASSPSRGHYEQYF. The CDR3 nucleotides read TGTGCCAGTAGCCCCTCCAGGGGCCATTACGAGCAGTACTTC.